Listed here is a single T cell receptor beta chain. This sample is drawn from a study of blood T cell repertoires in COVID-19. The overall study: Acute and convalescent COVID-19 specimens originated in the United States, Italy and Spain. From T cells, B-cell-depleted T cells, or PBMCs came the material, which was cDNA or gDNA.

Between the trimmed V and J ends, which lost 0 bases and 5 bases, there was a span of 14 bases. CDR1 SGDLS and CDR2 YYNGEE come from the germline V gene. The CDR3 is 15 amino acids. Per the study methods: Amplified reference gene primers provided the basis for estimating nucleated cell counts. Assay: immunoSEQ multiplex PCR; the TCRdb copy retains only in-frame clones and omits some. The V and J calls and clone size are taken from that table; D and trimming were inferred from the DNA. Of about 91,000 clones in the sample, more than 75% were seen once. The genes are TRBV9 and TRBJ1-2; TRBD1 might be the D (6 bases). The source material was peripheral blood. The sequence was collected from a woman aged 80 or over with active COVID-19. The DNA of the CDR3 is TGTGCCAGCAGCGTAGGGACAGCTCCGGCTTATGGCTACACCTTC. Translated, it gives CASSVGTAPAYGYTF.